This paragraph covers one T cell receptor beta chain sequence. The sample belongs to a study of control samples from healthy donors and cancer patients. Produced via immunoSEQ multiplex PCR; TCRdb's table is partial and in-frame only. The sample includes about 200,000 clones, 90% to 95% of them seen just once. This sequence originates from a man between 25 and 39 years old in good health. Input material: blood.

The CDR3 sequence is CASNIGPRATERYTF. The CDR3, as DNA: TGTGCCAGCAACATAGGTCCCCGGGCCACAGAGCGGTACACCTTC. V and J are TRBV6-5 and TRBJ1-2; D is unresolved. CDR1 is MNHEY and CDR2 is SVGAGI in the germline V gene. The CDR3 is made up of 15 amino acids. V shed 7 bases and J shed 11 bases, with 26 bases lying between them.